The present T cell receptor (beta chain) was sequenced within a study of technical replicates of blood from a few donors. Germline V gives CDR1 SGDLS, CDR2 YYNGEE. The CDR3 has 15 amino acids. The V end was cut by 3 bases, the J end by 0 bases, with 10 bases between. Assay used: immunoSEQ multiplex PCR; TCRdb lists only in-frame clones, some missing. This table has 65,000 to 75,000 clones, approximately 83% appearing once. The chain couples TRBV9 to TRBJ1-3; D remains unclear. The material sequenced was PBMCs. The sequence was collected from a human donor in good health. Some clones in this sample may be carry-over from other donors' samples. CDR3 region: CASSGRVTSGNTIYF. In nucleotides, the CDR3 is TGTGCCAGCAGCGGCCGGGTGACCTCTGGAAACACCATATATTTT.